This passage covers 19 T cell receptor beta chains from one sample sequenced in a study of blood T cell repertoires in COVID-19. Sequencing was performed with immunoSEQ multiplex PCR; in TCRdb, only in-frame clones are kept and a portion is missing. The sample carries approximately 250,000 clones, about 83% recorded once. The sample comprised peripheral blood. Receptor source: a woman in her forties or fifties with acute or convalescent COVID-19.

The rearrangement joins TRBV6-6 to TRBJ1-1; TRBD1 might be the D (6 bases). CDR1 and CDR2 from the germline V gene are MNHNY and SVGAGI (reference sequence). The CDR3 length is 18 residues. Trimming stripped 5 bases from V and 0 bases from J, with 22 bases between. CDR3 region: CASSRPDSAPHMNTEAFF. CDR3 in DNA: TGTGCCAGCAGTCGCCCGGACAGCGCCCCTCACATGAACACTGAAGCTTTCTTT.

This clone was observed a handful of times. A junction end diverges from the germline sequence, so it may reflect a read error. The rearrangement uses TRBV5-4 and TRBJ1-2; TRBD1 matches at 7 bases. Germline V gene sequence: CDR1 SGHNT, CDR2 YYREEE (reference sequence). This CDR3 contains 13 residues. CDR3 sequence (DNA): TGTGCCAGCAGCCATGACAGGGTCTATGACTACACCTTC. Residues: CASSHDRVYDYTF.

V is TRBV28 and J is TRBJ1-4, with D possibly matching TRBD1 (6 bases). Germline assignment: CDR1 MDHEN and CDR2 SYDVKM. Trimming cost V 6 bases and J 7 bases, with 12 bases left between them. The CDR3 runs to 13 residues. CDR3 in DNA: TGTGCCAGCAGAGACAGGAGCAGTGAAAAACTGTTTTTT. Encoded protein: CASRDRSSEKLFF. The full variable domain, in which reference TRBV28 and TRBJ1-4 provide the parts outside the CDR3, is DVKVTQSSRYLVKRTGEKVFLECVQDMDHENMFWYRQDPGLGLRLIYFSYDVKMKEKGDIPEGYSVSREKKERFSLILESASTNQTSMYLCASRDRSSEKLFFGSGTQLSVL.

CDR3 sequence reads: CAWSPGLAGTGELFF. The CDR3 coding sequence is TGTGCCTGGAGCCCGGGACTAGCGGGCACCGGGGAGCTGTTTTTT. The chain recombines TRBV30 with TRBJ2-2; TRBD2 matches at 12 bases. CDR3 size: 15 residues. V was clipped by 3 bases and J by 4 bases; unmatched bases: 3. The V gene's germline CDR1 is GTSNPN and CDR2 SVGIG (reference sequence). The whole variable domain, remainder taken from reference TRBV30 and TRBJ2-2, is SQTIHQWPATLVQPVGSPLSLECTVEGTSNPNLYWYRQAAGRGLQLLFYSVGIGQISSEVPQNLSASRPQDRQFILSSKKLLLSDSGFYLCAWSPGLAGTGELFFGEGSRLTVL.

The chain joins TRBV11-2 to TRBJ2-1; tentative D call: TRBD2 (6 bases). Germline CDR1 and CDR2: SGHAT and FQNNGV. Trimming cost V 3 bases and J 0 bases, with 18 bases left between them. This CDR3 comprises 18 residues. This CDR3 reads CASSFWGPGDGSYNEQFF. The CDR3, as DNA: TGTGCCAGCAGCTTTTGGGGTCCGGGGGACGGCTCCTACAATGAGCAGTTCTTC. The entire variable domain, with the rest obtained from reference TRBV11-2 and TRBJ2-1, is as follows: EAGVAQSPRYKIIEKRQSVAFWCNPISGHATLYWYQQILGQGPKLLIQFQNNGVVDDSQLPKDRFSAERLKGVDSTLKIQPAKLEDSAVYLCASSFWGPGDGSYNEQFFGPGTRLTVL.

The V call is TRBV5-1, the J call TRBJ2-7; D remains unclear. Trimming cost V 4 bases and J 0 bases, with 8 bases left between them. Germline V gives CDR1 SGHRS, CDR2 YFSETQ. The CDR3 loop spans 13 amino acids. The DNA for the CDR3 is TGCGCCAGCAGCCCGACACCCTCCTACGAGCAGTACTTC. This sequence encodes CASSPTPSYEQYF.

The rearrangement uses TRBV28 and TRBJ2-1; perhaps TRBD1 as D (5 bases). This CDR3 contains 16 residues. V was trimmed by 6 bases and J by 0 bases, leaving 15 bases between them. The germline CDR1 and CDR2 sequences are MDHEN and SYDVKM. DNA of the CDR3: TGTGCCAGCAGCCCTCGACAGACTGTCTCCTACAATGAGCAGTTCTTC. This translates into CASSPRQTVSYNEQFF.

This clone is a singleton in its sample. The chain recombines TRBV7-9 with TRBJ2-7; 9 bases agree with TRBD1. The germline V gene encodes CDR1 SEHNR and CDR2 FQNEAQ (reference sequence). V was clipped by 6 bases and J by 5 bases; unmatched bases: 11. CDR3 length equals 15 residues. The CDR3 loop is CASSWSYRGLHEQYF. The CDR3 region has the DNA TGTGCCAGCAGTTGGAGTTACAGGGGGCTTCACGAGCAGTACTTC. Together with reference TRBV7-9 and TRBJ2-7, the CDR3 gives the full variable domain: DTGVSQNPRHKITKRGQNVTFRCDPISEHNRLYWYRQTLGQGPEFLTYFQNEAQLEKSRLLSDRFSAERPKGSFSTLEIQRTEQGDSAMYLCASSWSYRGLHEQYFGPGTRLTVT.

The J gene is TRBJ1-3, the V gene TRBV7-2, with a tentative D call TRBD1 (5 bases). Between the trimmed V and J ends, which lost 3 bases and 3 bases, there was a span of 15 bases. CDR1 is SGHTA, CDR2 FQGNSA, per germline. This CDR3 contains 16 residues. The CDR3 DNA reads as TGTGCCAGCAGCTTGAACGGCGGGGGGGGTGGAAACACCATATATTTT. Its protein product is CASSLNGGGGGNTIYF.

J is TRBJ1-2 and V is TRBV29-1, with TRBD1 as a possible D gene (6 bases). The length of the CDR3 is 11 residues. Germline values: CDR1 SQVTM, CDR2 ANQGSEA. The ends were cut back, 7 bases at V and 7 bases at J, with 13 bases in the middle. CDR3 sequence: CSGTGTSGYTF. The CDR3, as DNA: TGCAGCGGGACCGGGACAAGTGGCTACACCTTC.

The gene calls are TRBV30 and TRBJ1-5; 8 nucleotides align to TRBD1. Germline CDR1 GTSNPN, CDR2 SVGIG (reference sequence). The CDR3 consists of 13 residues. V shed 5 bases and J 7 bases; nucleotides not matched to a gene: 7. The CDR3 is CAWEGQGSQPQHF. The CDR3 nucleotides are TGTGCCTGGGAAGGACAGGGAAGCCAGCCCCAGCATTTT.

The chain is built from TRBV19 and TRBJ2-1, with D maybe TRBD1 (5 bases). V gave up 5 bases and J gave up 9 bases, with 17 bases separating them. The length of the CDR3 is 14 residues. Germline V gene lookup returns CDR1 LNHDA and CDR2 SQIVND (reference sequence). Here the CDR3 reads CASSPQGASGEQFF. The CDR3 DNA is TGTGCCAGTAGTCCACAAGGGGCTTCTGGTGAGCAGTTCTTC.

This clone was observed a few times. The CDR3 reads CASSYRGREFDEQFF. The CDR3 DNA follows: TGTGCCAGCAGCTATAGGGGCAGGGAATTCGATGAGCAGTTCTTC. The chain combines TRBV7-9 with TRBJ2-1, with D perhaps matching TRBD1 (5 bases). CDR1 is SEHNR, CDR2 FQNEAQ, per germline (reference sequence). V gave up 4 bases and J gave up 8 bases, with 18 bases separating them. This CDR3 has 15 residues. Looking up the rest from reference TRBV7-9 and TRBJ2-1 gives the full variable domain: DTGVSQNPRHKITKRGQNVTFRCDPISEHNRLYWYRQTLGQGPEFLTYFQNEAQLEKSRLLSDRFSAERPKGSFSTLEIQRTEQGDSAMYLCASSYRGREFDEQFFGPGTRLTVL.

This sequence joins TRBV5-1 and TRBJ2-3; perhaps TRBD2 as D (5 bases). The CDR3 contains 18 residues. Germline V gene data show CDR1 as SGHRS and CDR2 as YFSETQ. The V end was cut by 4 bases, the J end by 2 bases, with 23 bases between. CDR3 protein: CASSPLGGWRSPTDTQYF. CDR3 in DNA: TGCGCCAGCAGCCCCTTGGGCGGGTGGAGGTCCCCCACAGATACGCAGTATTTT.

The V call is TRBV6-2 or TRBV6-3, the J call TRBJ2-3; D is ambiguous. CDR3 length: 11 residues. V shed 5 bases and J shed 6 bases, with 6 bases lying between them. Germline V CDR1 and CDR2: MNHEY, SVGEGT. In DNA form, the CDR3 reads TGTGCCAGCAGTCATCGGGATACGCAGTATTTT. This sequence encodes CASSHRDTQYF.

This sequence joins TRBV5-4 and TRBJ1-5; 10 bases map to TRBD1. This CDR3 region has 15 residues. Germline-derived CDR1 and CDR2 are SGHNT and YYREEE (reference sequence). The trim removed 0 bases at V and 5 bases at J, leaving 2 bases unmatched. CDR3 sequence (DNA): TGTGCCAGCAGCTTGGGTGGGACAGGGGATCAGCCCCAGCATTTT. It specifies CASSLGGTGDQPQHF.

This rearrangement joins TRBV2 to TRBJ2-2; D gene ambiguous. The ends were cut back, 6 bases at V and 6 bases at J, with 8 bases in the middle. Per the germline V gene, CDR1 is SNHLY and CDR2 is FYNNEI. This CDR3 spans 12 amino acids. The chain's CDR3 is CASSRSSGELFF. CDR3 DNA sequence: TGTGCCAGCAGCCGGTCGTCCGGGGAGCTGTTTTTT.

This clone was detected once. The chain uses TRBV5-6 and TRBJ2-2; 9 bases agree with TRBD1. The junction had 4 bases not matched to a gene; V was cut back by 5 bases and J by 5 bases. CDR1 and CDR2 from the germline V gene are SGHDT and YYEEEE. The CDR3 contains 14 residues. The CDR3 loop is CASRRTGETGELFF. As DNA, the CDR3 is TGTGCCAGCAGGAGGACAGGGGAGACCGGGGAGCTGTTTTTT.

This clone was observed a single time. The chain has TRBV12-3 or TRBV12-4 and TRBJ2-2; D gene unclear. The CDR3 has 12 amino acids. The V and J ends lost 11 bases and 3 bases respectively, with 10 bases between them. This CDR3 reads CALSRDTGELFF. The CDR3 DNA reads TGTGCCCTCAGTCGGGACACCGGGGAGCTGTTTTTT.